The source of this T cell receptor beta chain is a study of tumor and adjacent non-tumor tissue in lung cancer. For this clonotype: Its specificity is unknown. Because it lacks the conserved phenylalanine or tryptophan at the end, this CDR3 is likely a read error.

The template was RNA from unsorted bulk tissue. More than 3 cm separated this lung sample from the edge of the tumor. Chemotherapy-naive patients with new lung cancer underwent thoracic surgery in China, August–November 2014. General study results and limits: Tumor repertoires had a smaller top 100 clone share than normal lung.

Three rounds of nested PCR, following a modified ARM-PCR protocol, produced the TCRbeta library. MiXCR, run by TCRdb on the multiplex PCR reads, gives a single entry per CDR3 protein. This sample has 50,000 to 60,000 distinct CDR3 sequences, with 74% found just once. Germline CDR1 and CDR2: ENHRY and SYGVKD. The CDR3 length is 12 residues. Sequencing used distant non-tumor lung tissue. The source is a woman aged 55 to 70 with non-small cell lung cancer. The rearrangement links TRBV10-3 to TRBJ2-7; D is unresolved. The CDR3: CDSKRKEYEQYS. CDR3 nucleotides: TGTGACTCTAAGCGCAAGGAATACGAGCAGTACTCC.